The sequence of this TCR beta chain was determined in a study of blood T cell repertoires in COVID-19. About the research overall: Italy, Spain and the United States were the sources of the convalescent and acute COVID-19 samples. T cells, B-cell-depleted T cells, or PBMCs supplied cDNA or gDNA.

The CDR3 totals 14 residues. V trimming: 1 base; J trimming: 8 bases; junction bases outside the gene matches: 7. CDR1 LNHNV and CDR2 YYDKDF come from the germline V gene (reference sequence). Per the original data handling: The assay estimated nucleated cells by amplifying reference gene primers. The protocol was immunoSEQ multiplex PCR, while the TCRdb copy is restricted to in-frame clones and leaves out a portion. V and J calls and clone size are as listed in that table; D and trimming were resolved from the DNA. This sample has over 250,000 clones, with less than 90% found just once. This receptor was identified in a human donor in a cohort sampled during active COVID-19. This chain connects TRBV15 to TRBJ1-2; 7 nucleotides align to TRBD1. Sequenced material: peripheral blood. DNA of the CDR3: TGTGCCACCAGCAGAGGGGACCAGGGGGGAGGCTACACCTTC. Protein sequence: CATSRGDQGGGYTF.